This T cell receptor beta chain was recovered during a study of graft-versus-host responses after intestinal transplantation. Study summary: Tacrolimus and steroids were given for roughly 3 years to all recipients after anti-thymocyte globulin induction.

Assay: immunoSEQ multiplex PCR; the TCRdb copy retains only in-frame clones and omits some. The table lists some 97,000 clones, about 90% of them singletons. As to this clone: Its target is not known.

V shed 5 bases and J shed 6 bases, with 22 bases lying between them. There are 17 residues in the CDR3. CDR1 is LNHDA and CDR2 is SQIVND in the germline V gene (reference sequence). Whole-study results and caveats: Patients with graft-donor T cell macrochimerism had high graft-versus-host to host-versus-graft clonal ratios in allografts.

The gene calls are TRBV19 and TRBJ2-2; D might be TRBD2 (6 bases). The sequencing here drew on unstimulated CD4+ T cells sorted from spleen or lymph node cells, taken before transplant. The TCR comes from a human donor who was the organ donor for an intestinal transplant. CDR3 amino acids: CASSVPSGPSGAGELFF. As DNA, the CDR3 is TGTGCCAGTAGTGTGCCATCGGGACCCTCGGGAGCCGGGGAGCTGTTTTTT.